The 16 T cell receptor beta chains presented below share a single source sample, sequenced in a study of CD8 T cells in Susac syndrome. Reverse transcription of roughly 0.5 to 1 ug RNA was carried out with random hexamers. A single record per CDR3 protein comes from TCRdb applying MiXCR to the immunoSEQ multiplex PCR reads. The sample yields some 60,000 distinct CDR3 sequences, approximately 90% seen once. Sequenced input: CD8+ T cells from PBMCs. The source is a human donor in good health.

The chain is built from TRBV23-1 and TRBJ2-7; 14 bases line up with TRBD2. TRBV23-1 is an ORF, and what it does is uncertain. J gave up 6 bases and V 8 bases, and 15 bases lay outside the gene matches. The CDR3 sequence is 17 residues long. The CDR3 sequence is CASGGDRPGLAGVEQYF. CDR3 coding DNA: TGCGCCAGCGGGGGGGACAGACCGGGACTAGCGGGGGTCGAGCAGTACTTC.

CDR3 nucleotide sequence: TGTGCCAGCAGCTTTTCGGGGGGTGCGTCGTACGAGCAGTACTTC. This translates into CASSFSGGASYEQYF. This chain joins TRBV7-2 and TRBJ2-7; TRBD2 matches 7 bases. V lost 3 bases and J lost 4; bases outside the gene matches: 9. The CDR3 totals 15 residues. The V gene's germline CDR1 is SGHTA and CDR2 FQGNSA.

The chain is built from TRBV3-1 and TRBJ1-1; 7 bases are a match to TRBD1. Germline V gene lookup returns CDR1 LGHDT and CDR2 YNNKEL (reference sequence). CDR3 length: 13 amino acids. Trimming took 3 bases from V and 5 from J; bases not matched to a gene: 3. CDR3 amino acids: CASSHGTETEAFF. The CDR3 DNA sequence: TGTGCCAGCAGCCACGGGACAGAAACTGAAGCTTTCTTT.

The chain has TRBV3-1 and TRBJ2-2, with 8 bases matching TRBD1. The V and J ends lost 2 bases and 1 base, in that order; junction bases with no gene match: 6. Per germline, CDR1 LGHDT and CDR2 YNNKEL (reference sequence). This CDR3 is built from 17 residues. CDR3 residues: CASSQTLGTGNTGELFF. The CDR3, as DNA: TGTGCCAGCAGCCAAACCTTGGGGACAGGGAACACCGGGGAGCTGTTTTTT.

This chain connects TRBV3-1 to TRBJ2-1, with 9 bases lining up with TRBD1. Germline-derived CDR1 and CDR2 are LGHDT and YNNKEL (reference sequence). The V and J ends lost 0 bases and 7 bases, in that order; junction bases with no gene match: 4. The CDR3 has 15 amino acids. CDR3 loop: CASSQEGQGKNEQFF. As DNA, the CDR3 is TGTGCCAGCAGCCAAGAGGGACAGGGAAAGAATGAGCAGTTCTTC.

V and J are TRBV7-9 and TRBJ2-7; tentatively, D is TRBD1 (6 bases). The CDR3 sequence is 16 residues long. The ends were cut back, 5 bases at V and 0 bases at J, with 17 bases in the middle. From germline, CDR1 is SEHNR and CDR2 FQNEAQ (reference sequence). CDR3 bases: TGTGCCAGCAGCGCTCCTGAGGGGGTGGACTCCTACGAGCAGTACTTC. Translating it yields CASSAPEGVDSYEQYF.

In this sample, this clonotype turned up once. The rearrangement joins TRBV10-3 to TRBJ1-2; D call uncertain. There are 14 residues in the CDR3. CDR1 is ENHRY and CDR2 is SYGVKD in the germline V gene. Trimming took 0 bases from V and 2 from J, leaving 7 bases between them. DNA of the CDR3: TGTGCCATCAGTGAGTCTACACCGAACTATGGCTACACCTTC. Translating gives CAISESTPNYGYTF.

This clonotype has only one observation. The rearrangement links TRBV6-5 to TRBJ2-1; TRBD1 aligns across 8 bases. The CDR3 runs 15 residues. Germline V lookup: CDR1 MNHEY, CDR2 SVGAGI. Unmatched junction bases numbered 5, after V lost 6 bases and J lost 1 base. The DNA for the CDR3 is TGTGCCAGCAGCTCGGGACAGGTTTCCTACAATGAGCAGTTCTTC. This encodes CASSSGQVSYNEQFF.

The chain employs TRBV12-3 or TRBV12-4 and TRBJ2-5, with 12 bases lining up with TRBD1. The V segment lost 6 bases and the J segment 4 bases; nucleotides outside the gene matches: 6. This CDR3 has 15 amino acids. The DNA of the CDR3 is TGTGCCAGCAGAAAAGGGGACAGGGGGCGAGAGACCCAGTACTTC. Its protein product is CASRKGDRGRETQYF.

This chain joins TRBV11-1 and TRBJ2-2, with 10 bases matching TRBD2. CDR1 and CDR2 from the germline V gene are SGHAT and FQDESV (reference sequence). Germline trimming cut 4 bases from V and 1 base from J; bases unmatched to any gene: 12. CDR3 size: 19 residues. In nucleotides, the CDR3 is TGTGCCAGCAGCTCCCCGGGACTAGCGCTTTGGGGGAACACCGGGGAGCTGTTTTTT. This gives the protein CASSSPGLALWGNTGELFF.

The chain has TRBV12-3 or TRBV12-4 and TRBJ1-5; 8 bases agree with TRBD1. The CDR3 contains 14 residues. Unmatched junction bases numbered 7, after V lost 6 bases and J lost 6 bases. The CDR3 spells CASSPGQGAQPQHF. For the CDR3, the DNA is TGTGCCAGCAGCCCCGGACAGGGCGCTCAGCCCCAGCATTTT.

The rearrangement joins TRBV25-1 to TRBJ1-1; perhaps TRBD1 as D (5 bases). Trimming pared 4 bases from V and 4 bases from J, leaving 13 bases between. The germline V gene has CDR1 MGHDK and CDR2 SYGVNS. The CDR3 contains 14 residues. The CDR3 protein is CASSAHEGPTEAFF. The CDR3 DNA reads TGTGCCAGCAGTGCCCACGAGGGGCCCACTGAAGCTTTCTTT.

This clonotype has just one count. J is TRBJ2-7 and V is TRBV7-9; D tentatively reads TRBD1 or TRBD2 (7 bases each). The CDR3 extends over 13 amino acids. Germline CDR1 reads SEHNR; CDR2 reads FQNEAQ (reference sequence). V gave up 8 bases and J gave up 1 base, with 12 bases separating them. CDR3 residues: CASGRGGSYEQYF. CDR3 in DNA: TGTGCCAGCGGCAGGGGGGGTTCCTACGAGCAGTACTTC.

This clonotype has just one count. This sequence joins TRBV30 and TRBJ1-5; no reliable D call. The V end lost 3 bases, the J end lost 1 base, and 10 bases lay between the germline ends. CDR1 is GTSNPN, CDR2 SVGIG, per germline (reference sequence). The CDR3 is 14 amino acids. The CDR3 here is CAWRLVGSNQPQHF. CDR3 DNA sequence: TGTGCCTGGAGATTGGTAGGGAGCAATCAGCCCCAGCATTTT. Supplemented by reference TRBV30 and TRBJ1-5, the full variable domain reads SQTIHQWPATLVQPVGSPLSLECTVEGTSNPNLYWYRQAAGRGLQLLFYSVGIGQISSEVPQNLSASRPQDRQFILSSKKLLLSDSGFYLCAWRLVGSNQPQHFGDGTRLSIL.

This sequence joins TRBV5-6 and TRBJ2-4, with TRBD1 as a possible D gene (6 bases). The CDR3 runs 16 residues. Germline CDR1 and CDR2: SGHDT and YYEEEE. The V end was cut by 0 bases, the J end by 6 bases, with 16 bases between. The CDR3 DNA is TGTGCCAGCAGCTTGGAACAGGGAGTTTTGCGAAACATTCAGTACTTC. As protein: CASSLEQGVLRNIQYF. Combining the CDR3 with reference TRBV5-6 and TRBJ2-4 gives the whole variable domain DAGVTQSPTHLIKTRGQQVTLRCSPKSGHDTVSWYQQALGQGPQFIFQYYEEEERQRGNFPDRFSGHQFPNYSSELNVNALLLGDSALYLCASSLEQGVLRNIQYFGAGTRLSVL.

J is TRBJ2-7 and V is TRBV20-1; D not resolved. Trimming shortened V by 6 bases and J by 0 bases, and 15 bases separated the two germline ends. Germline-derived CDR1 and CDR2 are DFQATT and SNEGSKA (reference sequence). The CDR3 runs 14 residues. The CDR3 coding sequence is TGCAGTGCCACGCGGAGAATCAGCTCCTACGAGCAGTACTTC. Protein sequence: CSATRRISSYEQYF.